This T cell receptor (beta chain) was sequenced for a study of post-analysis software for immune sequencing data. The overall study: Recorded disease courses covered relapsing-remitting, secondary progressive and progressive-relapsing multiple sclerosis. Some patients had no subtype annotation.

Presence of unique molecular identifiers characterized the TCR beta cDNA libraries. With roughly 0.9 to 10 million T cells as the source, some 500,000 cDNA molecules resulted. TCRdb recomputed calls from the PCR reads with MiXCR, one row per CDR3 protein. Among 700,000 to 800,000 distinct CDR3 sequences listed, 25% to 30% were seen once. Per the germline V gene, CDR1 is SQVTM and CDR2 is ANQGSEA. Deletions cut 3 bases from V and 2 bases from J, with 11 bases between. The CDR3 totals 13 residues. Findings and limits, study-wide: The study found significantly lower normalized Chao1 diversity in multiple sclerosis patients than in controls. There were a few TRBV segments more frequent in patients than controls, and TRBV5-6, TRBV5-1 and TRBV20-1 were among them.

This clonotype was found many times. Its cognate antigen is unknown. The sequencing sample was made of blood. The chain links TRBV29-1 to TRBJ2-7; D remains unclear. The receptor's source is a girl aged 10 to 17 with multiple sclerosis. CDR3 sequence: CSVEADRPYEQYF. The CDR3 nucleotides are TGCAGCGTTGAGGCGGACCGACCCTACGAGCAGTACTTC.